A selection of T cell receptor beta chains follows, all from one sample in a study of blood T cell repertoires in COVID-19. Some clones are missing from TCRdb's copy, which holds only in-frame ones; the method was immunoSEQ multiplex PCR. The table includes 65,000 to 70,000 clones, about 91% detected once. Source material: peripheral blood. These receptors came from a human donor with active COVID-19. The donor label of this sample is uncertain. Each CDR3 is given with its conserved first and last residue. The D gene is left open where the match is weak. For some rows the clone size is stated as once, few or many, or as a class when expanded; others skip it.

v_call: TRBV6-2/TRBV6-3; d_call: TRBD2; clone_size: NA; j_call: TRBJ2-1; cdr3_aa: CASSSRTSGRVDNEQFF; cdr3_nt: TGTGCCAGCAGTTCGCGGACTAGCGGGAGGGTTGATAATGAGCAGTTCTTC
v_call: TRBV18; d_call: NA; clone_size: NA; j_call: TRBJ1-1; cdr3_aa: CASSPLGEAEAFF; cdr3_nt: TGTGCCAGCTCTCCCTTGGGAGAGGCTGAAGCTTTCTTT
v_call: TRBV19; d_call: TRBD1; clone_size: NA; j_call: TRBJ1-3; cdr3_aa: CASGDRAGNTIYF; cdr3_nt: TGTGCCTCGGGGGACAGGGCTGGAAACACCATATATTTT
v_call: TRBV7-9; d_call: TRBD1; clone_size: NA; j_call: TRBJ1-4; cdr3_aa: CASSLGQGNEKLFF; cdr3_nt: TGTGCCAGCAGCTTAGGACAGGGCAATGAAAAACTGTTTTTT
v_call: TRBV5-1; d_call: TRBD1; clone_size: NA; j_call: TRBJ2-1; cdr3_aa: CASSLGDRDRNEQFF; cdr3_nt: TGCGCCAGCAGCTTGGGGGACAGGGACCGCAATGAGCAGTTCTTC
v_call: TRBV5-6; d_call: NA; clone_size: once; j_call: TRBJ1-5; cdr3_aa: CASSFGGSNQPQHF; cdr3_nt: TGTGCCAGCAGCTTTGGAGGGAGCAATCAGCCCCAGCATTTT
v_call: TRBV10-1; d_call: TRBD2; clone_size: NA; j_call: TRBJ2-2; cdr3_aa: CASSTTSGNIGELFF; cdr3_nt: TGCGCCAGCAGTACTACTAGCGGGAATATCGGGGAGCTGTTTTTT
v_call: TRBV11-3; d_call: TRBD1; clone_size: NA; j_call: TRBJ2-2; cdr3_aa: CASSLRDRGGGELFF; cdr3_nt: TGTGCCAGCAGCTTAAGGGACAGGGGCGGCGGGGAGCTGTTTTTT
v_call: TRBV2; d_call: NA; clone_size: NA; j_call: TRBJ2-6; cdr3_aa: CASLDGVPGANVLTF; cdr3_nt: TGTGCCAGCCTCGATGGAGTTCCTGGGGCCAACGTCCTGACTTTC
v_call: TRBV7-3; d_call: NA; clone_size: NA; j_call: TRBJ2-1; cdr3_aa: CASSLGGEQFF; cdr3_nt: TGTGCCAGCAGCTTAGGAGGTGAGCAGTTCTTC
v_call: TRBV9; d_call: NA; clone_size: NA; j_call: TRBJ1-1; cdr3_aa: CASSVRGQNTEAFF; cdr3_nt: TGTGCCAGCAGCGTCAGGGGCCAGAACACTGAAGCTTTCTTT
v_call: TRBV19; d_call: NA; clone_size: once; j_call: TRBJ1-2; cdr3_aa: CASTHDYYGYTF; cdr3_nt: TGTGCCAGTACCCATGACTACTATGGCTACACCTTC
v_call: TRBV11-2; d_call: TRBD2; clone_size: NA; j_call: TRBJ2-1; cdr3_aa: CASSLDSSGDNEQFF; cdr3_nt: TGTGCCAGCAGCTTAGATTCTAGCGGAGACAATGAGCAGTTCTTC
v_call: TRBV9; d_call: NA; clone_size: NA; j_call: TRBJ2-7; cdr3_aa: CASSVAGSINEQYF; cdr3_nt: TGTGCCAGCAGCGTAGCCGGGAGCATCAACGAGCAGTACTTC
v_call: TRBV28; d_call: NA; clone_size: NA; j_call: TRBJ1-5; cdr3_aa: CASSLGPSNQPQHF; cdr3_nt: TGTGCCAGCAGTTTAGGGCCTAGCAATCAGCCCCAGCATTTT
v_call: TRBV3-1/TRBV3-2; d_call: NA; clone_size: NA; j_call: TRBJ1-3; cdr3_aa: CASSPPGGNTIYF; cdr3_nt: TGTGCCAGCAGCCCGCCAGGGGGAAACACCATATATTTT
v_call: TRBV28; d_call: TRBD1; clone_size: NA; j_call: TRBJ1-4; cdr3_aa: CASSRDRPNEKLFF; cdr3_nt: TGTGCCAGCAGTAGGGACAGACCTAATGAAAAACTGTTTTTT
v_call: TRBV28; d_call: TRBD1; clone_size: once; j_call: TRBJ1-5; cdr3_aa: CASSLDRGAGQPQHF; cdr3_nt: TGTGCCAGCTCCCTAGACAGGGGAGCGGGTCAGCCCCAGCATTTT
v_call: TRBV10-3; d_call: NA; clone_size: NA; j_call: TRBJ2-7; cdr3_aa: CAISAPGHYEQYF; cdr3_nt: TGTGCCATCAGTGCACCGGGACACTACGAGCAGTACTTC
v_call: TRBV28; d_call: NA; clone_size: once; j_call: TRBJ2-7; cdr3_aa: CASRGQTYEQYF; cdr3_nt: TGTGCCAGCAGAGGACAGACCTACGAGCAGTACTTC
v_call: TRBV28; d_call: TRBD1; clone_size: NA; j_call: TRBJ1-2; cdr3_aa: CASSSGQGSGYTF; cdr3_nt: TGTGCCAGCAGTTCCGGACAGGGGTCTGGCTACACCTTC
v_call: TRBV18; d_call: TRBD2; clone_size: NA; j_call: TRBJ2-7; cdr3_aa: CASSLTGTSDYEQYF; cdr3_nt: TGTGCCAGCTCACTCACCGGGACTAGCGATTACGAGCAGTACTTC
v_call: TRBV30; d_call: NA; clone_size: NA; j_call: TRBJ1-5; cdr3_aa: CAWRGSQENQPQHF; cdr3_nt: TGTGCCTGGAGGGGGAGTCAAGAGAATCAGCCCCAGCATTTT
v_call: TRBV28; d_call: NA; clone_size: NA; j_call: TRBJ2-7; cdr3_aa: CASSLKYLALKQYF; cdr3_nt: TGTGCCAGCAGTTTAAAGTACCTAGCACTAAAGCAGTACTTC
v_call: TRBV28; d_call: TRBD1; clone_size: NA; j_call: TRBJ2-2; cdr3_aa: CASSLGGQGADGELFF; cdr3_nt: TGTGCCAGCAGTTTAGGGGGACAGGGGGCCGACGGGGAGCTGTTTTTT
v_call: TRBV7-2; d_call: NA; clone_size: NA; j_call: TRBJ1-4; cdr3_aa: CASSLDRGGEKLFF; cdr3_nt: TGTGCCAGCAGCTTAGACCGGGGTGGGGAAAAACTGTTTTTT
v_call: TRBV11-2; d_call: TRBD2; clone_size: once; j_call: TRBJ2-3; cdr3_aa: CASSLMAGGLDTQYF; cdr3_nt: TGTGCCAGCAGCTTAATGGCGGGAGGGCTGGATACGCAGTATTTT
v_call: TRBV28; d_call: TRBD2; clone_size: once; j_call: TRBJ2-1; cdr3_aa: CASTSSPGLAGRGRLNEQFF; cdr3_nt: TGTGCCAGCACTTCCTCCCCGGGACTAGCGGGCCGTGGCCGTCTAAATGAGCAGTTCTTC
v_call: TRBV10-3; d_call: NA; clone_size: NA; j_call: TRBJ1-2; cdr3_aa: CAISAAGLYGYTF; cdr3_nt: TGTGCCATCAGTGCGGCAGGCCTCTATGGCTACACCTTC
v_call: TRBV28; d_call: TRBD1; clone_size: NA; j_call: TRBJ2-1; cdr3_aa: CASSFMDRVGNEQFF; cdr3_nt: TGTGCCAGCAGTTTTATGGACAGGGTTGGCAATGAGCAGTTCTTC
v_call: TRBV7-8; d_call: NA; clone_size: few; j_call: TRBJ1-1; cdr3_aa: CASSFSTGWGEAFF; cdr3_nt: TGTGCCAGCAGCTTTTCCACAGGGTGGGGTGAAGCTTTCTTT
v_call: TRBV2; d_call: NA; clone_size: NA; j_call: TRBJ2-5; cdr3_aa: CASRRDLGETQYF; cdr3_nt: TGTGCCAGCAGGCGAGATCTCGGGGAGACCCAGTACTTC
v_call: TRBV19; d_call: NA; clone_size: NA; j_call: TRBJ2-1; cdr3_aa: CASSDWGRGFF; cdr3_nt: TGTGCCAGTAGTGACTGGGGAAGGGGGTTCTTC
v_call: TRBV29-1; d_call: TRBD2; clone_size: NA; j_call: TRBJ2-5; cdr3_aa: CSAGTSVETQYF; cdr3_nt: TGCAGCGCCGGGACTAGCGTCGAGACCCAGTACTTC
v_call: TRBV12-3/TRBV12-4; d_call: NA; clone_size: NA; j_call: TRBJ2-4; cdr3_aa: CASSQAQRDIQYF; cdr3_nt: TGTGCCAGCAGCCAAGCACAGAGAGACATTCAGTACTTC
v_call: TRBV10-3; d_call: NA; clone_size: NA; j_call: TRBJ2-1; cdr3_aa: CAISGDNEQFF; cdr3_nt: TGTGCCATCAGCGGAGACAATGAGCAGTTCTTC
v_call: TRBV28; d_call: NA; clone_size: NA; j_call: TRBJ2-5; cdr3_aa: CASSSPGEGNQETQYF; cdr3_nt: TGTGCCAGCAGTTCCCCGGGAGAGGGAAACCAAGAGACCCAGTACTTC
v_call: TRBV3-1/TRBV3-2; d_call: NA; clone_size: NA; j_call: TRBJ2-1; cdr3_aa: CASSQLSNEQFF; cdr3_nt: TGTGCCAGCAGCCAATTGAGCAATGAGCAGTTCTTC
v_call: TRBV7-8; d_call: NA; clone_size: NA; j_call: TRBJ1-6; cdr3_aa: CASSLKNPGSPLHF; cdr3_nt: TGTGCCAGCAGCTTAAAAAATCCAGGTTCACCCCTCCACTTT
v_call: TRBV27; d_call: NA; clone_size: NA; j_call: TRBJ2-6; cdr3_aa: CASSLWAGSGANVLTF; cdr3_nt: TGTGCCAGCAGTTTATGGGCAGGCTCTGGGGCCAACGTCCTGACTTTC
v_call: TRBV10-3; d_call: TRBD1; clone_size: once; j_call: TRBJ1-5; cdr3_aa: CAIPMPGQGAESNQPQHF; cdr3_nt: TGTGCCATCCCGATGCCGGGACAGGGGGCTGAGAGCAATCAGCCCCAGCATTTT
v_call: TRBV21-1; d_call: NA; clone_size: NA; j_call: TRBJ1-5; cdr3_aa: CASSKVAGGNQPQHF; cdr3_nt: NA
v_call: TRBV15; d_call: NA; clone_size: once; j_call: TRBJ2-3; cdr3_aa: CATSRGGGRTSTDTQYF; cdr3_nt: TGTGCCACCAGCAGAGGGGGGGGGCGGACTAGCACAGATACGCAGTATTTT
v_call: TRBV3-1/TRBV3-2; d_call: NA; clone_size: NA; j_call: TRBJ2-3; cdr3_aa: CASSPRGNTDTQYF; cdr3_nt: TGTGCCAGCAGCCCTAGAGGCAACACAGATACGCAGTATTTT
v_call: TRBV27; d_call: TRBD1; clone_size: NA; j_call: TRBJ1-6; cdr3_aa: CASRTGGSSYNSPLHF; cdr3_nt: TGTGCCAGCAGGACAGGGGGCAGCTCCTATAATTCACCCCTCCACTTT
v_call: TRBV7-2; d_call: NA; clone_size: NA; j_call: TRBJ2-7; cdr3_aa: CASSLDPGSSSYEQYF; cdr3_nt: TGTGCCAGCAGCTTAGATCCGGGATCTAGCTCCTACGAGCAGTACTTC
v_call: TRBV25-1; d_call: NA; clone_size: NA; j_call: TRBJ2-3; cdr3_aa: CASSGGGPTDTQYF; cdr3_nt: TGTGCCAGCAGTGGTGGAGGCCCCACAGATACGCAGTATTTT
v_call: TRBV11-2; d_call: NA; clone_size: NA; j_call: TRBJ2-1; cdr3_aa: CASSLDLGGSYNEQFF; cdr3_nt: TGTGCCAGCAGCTTAGATCTAGGGGGCTCCTACAATGAGCAGTTCTTC
v_call: TRBV11-3; d_call: NA; clone_size: few; j_call: TRBJ1-6; cdr3_aa: CASSPDGLALHF; cdr3_nt: TGTGCCAGCAGCCCCGATGGTTTAGCCCTCCACTTT
v_call: TRBV19; d_call: TRBD1; clone_size: NA; j_call: TRBJ2-1; cdr3_aa: CASSPDRGDNEQFF; cdr3_nt: TGTGCCAGTAGTCCCGACAGGGGAGACAATGAGCAGTTCTTC
v_call: TRBV27; d_call: NA; clone_size: NA; j_call: TRBJ2-2; cdr3_aa: CASSGGAANTGELFF; cdr3_nt: TGTGCCAGCAGTGGAGGGGCGGCAAACACCGGGGAGCTGTTTTTT
v_call: TRBV7-2; d_call: TRBD1; clone_size: NA; j_call: TRBJ2-1; cdr3_aa: CASSFGQGTGNEQFF; cdr3_nt: TGTGCCAGCAGCTTCGGACAGGGGACGGGGAATGAGCAGTTCTTC